The rows below give T cell receptor beta chains drawn from one sample of a study of cytomegalovirus exposure and HLA in healthy donors. Measured with immunoSEQ multiplex PCR; TCRdb has only the in-frame clones, and not every one. Of about 190,000 clones in the sample, roughly 80% were seen once. The sequenced sample consisted of PBMCs. The receptors shown here come from a man aged 45-65 years in good health and CMV-seronegative. The CDR3 runs from the conserved cysteine through the conserved F or W. D genes are given only for firm matches. Rows may omit the clone size; those that give it use once, few, many or a size class.

CDR3 DNA,CDR3 protein,clone size,V gene,J gene,D gene
TGTGCCAGCAGCTTGGCGGGGACTCGTCATGAGCAGTTCTTC,CASSLAGTRHEQFF,.,TRBV5-4,TRBJ2-1,.
TGTGCCAGCAGCCCCGACAGTTCCTACGAGCAGTACTTC,CASSPDSSYEQYF,few,TRBV7-9,TRBJ2-7,.
TGTGCCAGTAGTAGGGCAGGAACCTACGAGCAGTACTTC,CASSRAGTYEQYF,.,TRBV19,TRBJ2-7,.
TGTGCCAGCAGGGGGGCCGCCTACGAGCAGTACTTC,CASRGAAYEQYF,.,TRBV2,TRBJ2-7,.
TGTGCCAGCAGCTTCTTGACAGGGGGACCTTACTACGAGCAGTACTTC,CASSFLTGGPYYEQYF,.,TRBV13,TRBJ2-7,TRBD1
TGTGCCAGCAGTTTGCCAGGGTCTAATGAAAAACTGTTTTTT,CASSLPGSNEKLFF,.,TRBV27,TRBJ1-4,.
TGTGCCAGCAGCTTAATGGGGAGCTCCTACGAGCAGTACTTC,CASSLMGSSYEQYF,.,TRBV7-9,TRBJ2-7,.
TGTGCCACCAGCAGAGATAGCTTGAACACTGAAGCTTTCTTT,CATSRDSLNTEAFF,few,TRBV15,TRBJ1-1,.
TGTGCCAGCAGCTTGAGGCCGAACACCGGGGAGCTGTTTTTT,CASSLRPNTGELFF,.,TRBV7-3,TRBJ2-2,.
TGTGCCAGCAGCGGCGAATTTGATGTGGATACGCAGTATTTT,CASSGEFDVDTQYF,.,TRBV9,TRBJ2-3,.
TGTGCCAGCTCACCGGGACAGAAAAGCTCCTACGAGCAGTACTTC,CASSPGQKSSYEQYF,.,TRBV18,TRBJ2-7,TRBD1
TGCGCCAGCAGCCAAGATCTGATAGCGGGGAACCTAGCCAAAAACATTCAGTACTTC,CASSQDLIAGNLAKNIQYF,.,TRBV4-3,TRBJ2-4,TRBD2
TGTGCCAGCAGCTTAGGGGGACAGGCCCACACAGATACGCAGTATTTT,CASSLGGQAHTDTQYF,.,TRBV13,TRBJ2-3,TRBD1
TGTGCCAGCAGCTTGGGACAGGGGTTCAATCAGCCCCAGCATTTT,CASSLGQGFNQPQHF,.,TRBV11-2,TRBJ1-5,TRBD1
TGTGCCAGTAGTATGAGGGGGTCAACTAATGAAAAACTGTTTTTT,CASSMRGSTNEKLFF,.,TRBV19,TRBJ1-4,.
TGTGCCAGTATACTAGGGACAGCTAGCAATCAGCCCCAGCATTTT,CASILGTASNQPQHF,.,TRBV6-1,TRBJ1-5,TRBD1
TGCGCCAGCAGCTTCGCCTCGGGGGTCACTGAAGCTTTCTTT,CASSFASGVTEAFF,.,TRBV5-1,TRBJ1-1,.
TGTGCCAGCAGGCTAACAGCTTCCCTGAACACTGAAGCTTTCTTT,CASRLTASLNTEAFF,.,TRBV6-5,TRBJ1-1,.
TGTGCCAGTAGTAAGGGACTTCTGAACACTGAAGCTTTCTTT,CASSKGLLNTEAFF,.,TRBV19,TRBJ1-1,.
TGTGCCAGCAGCTTAGATCTTGGGCTTGGGGCTTTCTTT,CASSLDLGLGAFF,.,TRBV11-2,TRBJ1-1,.
TGTGCCTGGAGTGCATACCAGGGGGTGTTAGCTTTCTTT,CAWSAYQGVLAFF,few,TRBV30,TRBJ1-1,TRBD1
TGTGCCAGCAGCGTAGGATTGGGGAGCACTGAAGCTTTCTTT,CASSVGLGSTEAFF,.,TRBV9,TRBJ1-1,.
TGTGCCAGCAGCTTAGATCCCGGTGGAGGCACAGATACGCAGTATTTT,CASSLDPGGGTDTQYF,.,TRBV11-3,TRBJ2-3,.
TGCGCCAGCAGCCCCGGACAGGGTCATCAGCCCCAGCATTTT,CASSPGQGHQPQHF,.,TRBV4-3,TRBJ1-5,TRBD1
TGTGCCAGCAGCCCTAAATTGGGGCTTACAGATACGCAGTATTTT,CASSPKLGLTDTQYF,.,TRBV7-3,TRBJ2-3,.
TGCGCCAGCAGCTTGGAAGGGGGTTCCGGGGAGCTGTTTTTT,CASSLEGGSGELFF,.,TRBV5-1,TRBJ2-2,.
TGTGCCAGCAGCCCCGAGGGAGCGGGGGTGAGGGAGCAGTACTTC,CASSPEGAGVREQYF,once,TRBV9,TRBJ2-7,TRBD2
TGTGCCAGCAGCTTGGGGCAGGGGGACACTGAAGCTTTCTTT,CASSLGQGDTEAFF,.,TRBV7-9,TRBJ1-1,TRBD1
TGTGCCAGTAATATCGGGGGGCATCAGCCCCAGCATTTT,CASNIGGHQPQHF,.,TRBV19,TRBJ1-5,.
TGTGCCAGCAGCTCGGGACAGGGTGTCGATCGGGAGCTGTTTTTT,CASSSGQGVDRELFF,.,TRBV7-9,TRBJ2-2,TRBD1
TGTGCCTGGAGCTCCCCAGGCAGCACTAGCAATCAGCCCCAGCATTTT,CAWSSPGSTSNQPQHF,.,TRBV30,TRBJ1-5,.
TGTGCCAGCAGTGGACAGGGGGACTACGAGCAGTACTTC,CASSGQGDYEQYF,once,TRBV6-5,TRBJ2-7,TRBD1
TGCGCCAGCAGCTTGGAAAGGAGCTCCTACAATGAGCAGTTCTTC,CASSLERSSYNEQFF,once,TRBV5-1,TRBJ2-1,.
TGTGCCAGCAGCTGGAGCGGGGGCCATCTAGCCAAAAACATTCAGTACTTC,CASSWSGGHLAKNIQYF,.,TRBV5-6,TRBJ2-4,TRBD2
TGTGCCAGCAGTGGGACAGATTCACCCCTCCACTTT,CASSGTDSPLHF,.,TRBV2,TRBJ1-6,.
TGTGCCAGCAGCCGGTGGGGGCAGGGAGAGGCCCAGTACTTC,CASSRWGQGEAQYF,.,TRBV7-9,TRBJ2-5,.
TGCGCCAGCAGGCTATTTCAGGGTACCACTGAAGCTTTCTTT,CASRLFQGTTEAFF,.,TRBV4-1,TRBJ1-1,.
TGCGCCAGCAGCCTCGGGGGGAGCTATGGCTGCACCTTC,CASSLGGSYGCTF,.,TRBV4-1,TRBJ1-2,.
TGCGCCAGCAGGGGGATCTGGCGGGGGCGACTAAACACCGGGGAGCTGTTTTTT,CASRGIWRGRLNTGELFF,.,TRBV10-1,TRBJ2-2,.
TGCGCCAGCAGCCAAGTTTACACGGGCTCCTACGAGCAGTACTTC,CASSQVYTGSYEQYF,.,TRBV4-3,TRBJ2-7,.
TGTGCCAGCAGTTACTCATGGGGCGCGGTTGACGGGGAGCTGTTTTTT,CASSYSWGAVDGELFF,.,TRBV6-5,TRBJ2-2,.
TGTGCCAGCAGTCTGCCTACTAGCGGGGGGGCCCCCGGGGAGCTGTTTTTT,CASSLPTSGGAPGELFF,.,TRBV27,TRBJ2-2,TRBD2
TGTGCCAGCTCACCAGAACAGGGACGACCAGAGACCCAGTACTTC,CASSPEQGRPETQYF,.,TRBV18,TRBJ2-5,.
TGTGCCAGTAGTCCCGACGGCTCGTCGGGGGGCTACACCTTC,CASSPDGSSGGYTF,.,TRBV19,TRBJ1-2,.
TGTGCCAGCTCACCAATTGAGGATTATAATGGCTACACCTTC,CASSPIEDYNGYTF,.,TRBV18,TRBJ1-2,.
TGTGCCAGCAGTTTCCCCGGCACTGAAGCTTTCTTT,CASSFPGTEAFF,.,TRBV7-9,TRBJ1-1,.
TGTGCCATCAGACCTACAGGTGATGGTTCACCCCTCCACTTT,CAIRPTGDGSPLHF,few,TRBV10-3,TRBJ1-6,.
TGTGCCAGCAGTTACGGAATTACAGCTGACTATGGCTACACCTTC,CASSYGITADYGYTF,.,TRBV6-5,TRBJ1-2,.
TGTGCCAGCAGCTTAGCCAGCACCGGGGAGCTGTTTTTT,CASSLASTGELFF,.,TRBV7-6,TRBJ2-2,.
TGTGCCAGCCCTACCGGTATCCGGTACGAGCAGTACTTC,CASPTGIRYEQYF,.,TRBV5-6,TRBJ2-7,.
TGTGCCAGCAGCTTAGGTGGCGGCCCCGGATTTCTGGAGCAGTTCTTC,CASSLGGGPGFLEQFF,.,TRBV11-2,TRBJ2-1,.
TGCAGCGTTGAGGGACTAGCGGGGGGGCGAGGCACAGATACGCAGTATTTT,CSVEGLAGGRGTDTQYF,.,TRBV29-1,TRBJ2-3,TRBD2
TGTGCCAGCAGCCCCGGACAGGCTGCAAATCAGCCCCAGCATTTT,CASSPGQAANQPQHF,.,TRBV11-2,TRBJ1-5,TRBD1
TGTGCCAGCAGTTCGGTTGCAAATTCACCCCTCCACTTT,CASSSVANSPLHF,.,TRBV27,TRBJ1-6,.
TGTGCCAGCAGTGAAGACAGGGCTGAAGCTTTCTTT,CASSEDRAEAFF,.,TRBV6-1,TRBJ1-1,.
TGTGCCAGCAGCGCCACCGGACAGGCCCCAAAAAGTGGGGCCAACGTCCTGACTTTC,CASSATGQAPKSGANVLTF,.,TRBV9,TRBJ2-6,TRBD1
TGTGCCAGCAGCTTAGTGGGGCCTTACAATCAGCCCCAGCATTTT,CASSLVGPYNQPQHF,.,TRBV7-8,TRBJ1-5,.